This T cell receptor (beta chain) comes out of a study of control samples from healthy donors and cancer patients. As to this clone: Sequence at one end of the junction differs from germline and may be a read error.

Clones were read by immunoSEQ multiplex PCR, and TCRdb kept only the in-frame ones, dropping some. The sample holds 150,000 to 200,000 clones, about 92% seen once. The CDR3 covers 16 residues. The germline gives CDR1 SGDLS, CDR2 YYNGEE. The V and J genes are TRBV9 and TRBJ2-3; tentatively, D is TRBD2 (7 bases). This clonotype originated in a man younger than 40 in good health. Sequenced sample: blood. The chain's CDR3 is CASTVGGGWSTDTQYF. For the CDR3, the DNA is TGTGCCAGCACCGTAGGGGGGGGATGGAGCACAGATACGCAGTATTTT.